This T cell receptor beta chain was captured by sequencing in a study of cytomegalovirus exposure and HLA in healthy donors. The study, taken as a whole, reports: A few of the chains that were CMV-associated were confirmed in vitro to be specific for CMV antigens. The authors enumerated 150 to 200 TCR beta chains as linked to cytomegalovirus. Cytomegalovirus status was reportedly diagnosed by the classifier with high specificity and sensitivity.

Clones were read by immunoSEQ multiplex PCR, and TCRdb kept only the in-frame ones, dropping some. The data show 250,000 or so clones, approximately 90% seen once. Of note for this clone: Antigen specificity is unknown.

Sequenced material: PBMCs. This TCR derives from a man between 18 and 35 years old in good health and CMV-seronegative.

CDR3 bases: TGCGCCAGCAGCCCCGGACAGATTTCGAATTCACCCCTCCACTTT. This sequence encodes CASSPGQISNSPLHF. J is TRBJ1-6 and V is TRBV5-1, with D perhaps matching TRBD1 (6 bases). The V end was cut by 4 bases, the J end by 7 bases, with 15 bases between. The CDR3 contains 15 residues. Germline values: CDR1 SGHRS, CDR2 YFSETQ.